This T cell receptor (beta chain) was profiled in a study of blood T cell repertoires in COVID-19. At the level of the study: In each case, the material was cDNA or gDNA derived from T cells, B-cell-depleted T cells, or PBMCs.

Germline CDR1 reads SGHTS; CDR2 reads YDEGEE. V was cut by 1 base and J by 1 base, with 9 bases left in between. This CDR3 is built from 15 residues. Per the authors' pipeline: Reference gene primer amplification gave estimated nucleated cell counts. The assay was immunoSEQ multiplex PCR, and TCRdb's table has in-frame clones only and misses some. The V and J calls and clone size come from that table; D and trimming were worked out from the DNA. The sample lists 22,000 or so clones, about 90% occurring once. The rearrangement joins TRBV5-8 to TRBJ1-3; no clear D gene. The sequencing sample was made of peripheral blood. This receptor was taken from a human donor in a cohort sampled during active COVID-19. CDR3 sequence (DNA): TGTGCCAGCAGCTTGCATCTATTGTCTGGAAACACCATATATTTT. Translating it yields CASSLHLLSGNTIYF.